This T cell receptor beta chain was captured by sequencing in a study of blood T cell repertoires in COVID-19. The CDR3 length is 16 residues. Looked up from germline, CDR1 is SGHDN and CDR2 is FVKESK. J lost 8 bases, V lost 1 base, and 12 bases had no gene match. In the authors' workflow: By means of reference gene primer amplification, nucleated cell counts were estimated. The protocol was immunoSEQ multiplex PCR, while the TCRdb copy is restricted to in-frame clones and leaves out a portion. V and J calls and clone size are copied from that table; D and trimming were computed from the DNA. The sample yields approximately 340,000 clones, about 91% seen once.

This chain links TRBV14 with TRBJ1-2, with TRBD1 identical over 8 bases. Sequenced: peripheral blood. This receptor was obtained from a man in his thirties or forties with COVID-19, enrolled during active disease. The CDR3, as DNA: TGTGCCAGCAGCCAAGTTTCAGGCAGGGGGCGAGAGGGCTACACCTTC. It yields the protein CASSQVSGRGREGYTF.